Here is one T cell receptor beta chain with its context. Its antigen is undetermined. The junction differs from germline at one of its ends, possibly a read error. Germline V gene sequence: CDR1 SQVTM, CDR2 ANQGSEA. The CDR3 has 12 residues. This sample was taken from a study of OX40 agonist ivuxolimab in advanced cancers. Study-level information: With a range of roughly 20 to 90, age averaged about 58 years, and more than 75% were male. Whole-study findings and limits: Clonal expansion from baseline to week 6 occurred in both CD4+ and CD8+ T cells.

Profiling relied on immunoSEQ multiplex PCR, and the TCRdb table lists in-frame clones only, not all of them. The table shows tens of thousands of clones, with over 75% occurring only once. This TCR came from an adult with an advanced solid tumor such as melanoma, head and neck, liver or kidney cancer. Sequencing was performed on CD4+ or CD8+ T cells sorted from blood, taken in a trial of the OX40 agonist ivuxolimab. The chain has TRBV29-1 and TRBJ2-3, with TRBD1 identical over 7 bases. The CDR3 is CGDSPSTDTQYF. The DNA for the CDR3 is TGTGGGGACAGTCCGTCCACAGATACGCAGTATTTT.